This T cell receptor (beta chain) appears in the sequencing data of a study of regulatory T cells in long-lasting Graves disease. Study-wide results and caveats: Lower TCR diversity characterized persistent Graves' patients relative to newly diagnosed patients.

In this sample, this clonotype turned up many times. The antigen is undetermined. V dropped 4 bases and J dropped 3; count of bases not matched to a gene: 12. The CDR3 runs to 16 residues. Germline V gene sequence: CDR1 KGHSH, CDR2 LQKENI. Building the TCR beta libraries relied on iRepertoire HTBI primers, and CDR3 regions underwent Arm-PCR. TCRdb passed the multiplex PCR reads through MiXCR, listing each CDR3 protein once. The sample has roughly 420,000 distinct CDR3 sequences, approximately 14% seen once. Sample time point: newly diagnosed GD, antithyroid drugs for less than 3 months. The TCR library was made from RNA extracted from PBMCs. This same sample was also taken into another study, of T cells in Graves' hyperthyroidism and ophthalmopathy.

V is TRBV18 and J is TRBJ2-7; 7 nucleotides agree with TRBD1. The TCR originated in a woman aged 45-65 years with Graves disease. The input for sequencing was peripheral blood mononuclear cells (PBMCs), taken at new diagnosis, from a patient treated with antithyroid drugs. CDR3 region: CASSLLDRVVNYEQYF. Written as DNA, the CDR3 is TGTGCCAGCTCACTCCTTGACAGGGTTGTGAACTACGAGCAGTACTTC.